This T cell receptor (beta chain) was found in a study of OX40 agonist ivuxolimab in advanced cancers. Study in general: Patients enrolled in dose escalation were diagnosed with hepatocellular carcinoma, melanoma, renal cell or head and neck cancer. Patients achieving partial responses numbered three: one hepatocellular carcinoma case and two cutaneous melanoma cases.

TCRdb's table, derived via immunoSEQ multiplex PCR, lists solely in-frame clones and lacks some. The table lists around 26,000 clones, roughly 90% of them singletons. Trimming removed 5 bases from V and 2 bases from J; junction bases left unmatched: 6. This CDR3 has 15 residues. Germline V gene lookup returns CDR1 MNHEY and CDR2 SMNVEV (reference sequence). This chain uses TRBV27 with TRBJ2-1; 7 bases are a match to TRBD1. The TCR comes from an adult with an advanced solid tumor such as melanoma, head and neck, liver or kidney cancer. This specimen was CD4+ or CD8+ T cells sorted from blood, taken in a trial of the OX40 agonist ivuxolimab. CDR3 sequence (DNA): TGTGCCAGCAGTCCCCGACAGGGTCCCTACAATGAGCAGTTCTTC. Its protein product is CASSPRQGPYNEQFF.